The clone carrying this T cell receptor (beta chain) was counted only a few times. These data are taken from a study of T cell responses to AZD1222 COVID-19 vaccine. Sequencing used immunoSEQ multiplex PCR; TCRdb keeps in-frame clones, though not all of them. The sample has 73,000 or so clones, roughly four fifths seen once. There are 19 residues in the CDR3. Germline V gene lookup returns CDR1 SEHNR and CDR2 FQNEAQ (reference sequence). V shed 5 bases, J shed 1 base, and the junction held 15 bases outside the gene matches. The V and J genes are TRBV7-9 and TRBJ2-4, with TRBD1 matching 9 bases. The source material was peripheral blood, sampled on day 0 of AZD1222 vaccination. The clonotype originates from an adult in good health. The CDR3 region is CASSHPGTGLGSAKNIQYF. As DNA, the CDR3 is TGTGCCAGCAGCCACCCCGGGACAGGGCTCGGTTCGGCCAAAAACATTCAGTACTTC.